This T cell receptor (beta chain) was sequenced in a study of OX40 agonist ivuxolimab in advanced cancers. Study context: Every 2 weeks, patients got intravenous ivuxolimab at one of six dose levels (0.01-10 mg/kg). From about 20 to 80 years was the age range, with a mean of approximately 63 years, and about 83% were male. Study-level findings and limits: More expanded clones were found, on average, in CD8+ than in CD4+ T cells. In the 0.1 to 3.0 mg/kg range, CD4+ and CD8+ blood T cells had expanded clonally by week 6.

Turning to this clone: Its antigen is as yet unknown.

Assay used: immunoSEQ multiplex PCR; TCRdb lists only in-frame clones, some missing. The table shows some 99,000 clones, with roughly 80% occurring only once. Sequencing used CD4+ or CD8+ T cells sorted from blood, obtained in a trial of the OX40 agonist ivuxolimab. This clonotype originated in an adult with an advanced solid tumor such as melanoma, head and neck, liver or kidney cancer.

As DNA, the CDR3 is TGTGCCAGCAGGCTAGCGGGGGGATCCCAAGAGACCCAGTACTTC. Translating it yields CASRLAGGSQETQYF. V and J are TRBV7-3 and TRBJ2-5, with 11 bases aligning to TRBD2. CDR1 is SGHTA and CDR2 is FQGTGA in the germline V gene. The CDR3 loop spans 15 amino acids. V shed 6 bases and J 1 base; nucleotides not matched to a gene: 4.